This T cell receptor (beta chain) appears in the sequencing data of a study of CD8+CD57+ T cells in acquired aplastic anemia. About the study: Sorted CD4+ and CD8+ cells gave a mean 3.2 ug DNA, range about 0.19 to 27.4 ug.

Overall study findings and caveats: CD8+ Simpson's diversity in patients was not significantly different from that in controls. Patients and controls shared under 35 CD8+ CDR3 sequences, highly expressed in patients.

The TCR beta profiling, which covered VDJ combination and CDR3 sequence, was carried out using genomic DNA as the template. TCRdb re-called the reads with MiXCR, one entry per CDR3 protein. The sample has around 250,000 distinct CDR3 sequences; approximately 55% are singletons. This clonotype was found many times. The target antigen is unknown. With 5 bases removed from V and 6 bases from J, the gap between germline ends came to 13 bases. The germline CDR1 and CDR2 sequences are SGHVS and FQNEAQ. The CDR3 length is 14 residues. The clonotype comes from a human donor with severe aplastic anemia or a healthy control (not recorded which). Source material: sorted CD4+, CD8+, or CD8+CD57+ T cells (not recorded which) from PBMCs. The rearrangement links TRBV7-8 to TRBJ2-2; the D is unclear. The CDR3 nucleotides read TGTGCCAGCAGCCAACTCACTGGGCCCGGGGAGCTGTTTTTT. The encoded protein is CASSQLTGPGELFF. Full variable domain (rest looked up from reference TRBV7-8 and TRBJ2-2): GAGVSQSPRYKVAKRGQDVALRCDPISGHVSLFWYQQALGQGPEFLTYFQNEAQLDKSGLPSDRFFAERPEGSVSTLKIQRTQQEDSAVYLCASSQLTGPGELFFGEGSRLTVL.